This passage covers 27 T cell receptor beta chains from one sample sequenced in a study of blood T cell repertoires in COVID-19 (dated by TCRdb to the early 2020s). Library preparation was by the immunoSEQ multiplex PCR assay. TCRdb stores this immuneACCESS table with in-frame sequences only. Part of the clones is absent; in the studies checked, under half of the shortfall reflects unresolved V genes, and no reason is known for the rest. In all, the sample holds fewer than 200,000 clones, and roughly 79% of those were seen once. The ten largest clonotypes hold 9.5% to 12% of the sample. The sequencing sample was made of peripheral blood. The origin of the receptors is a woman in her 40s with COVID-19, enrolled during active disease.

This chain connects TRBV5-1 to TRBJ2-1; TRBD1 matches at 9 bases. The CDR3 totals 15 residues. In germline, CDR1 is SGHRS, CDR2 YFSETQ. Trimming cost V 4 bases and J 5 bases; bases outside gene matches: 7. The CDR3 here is CASSTGGDSDNEQFF. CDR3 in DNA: TGCGCCAGCAGCACAGGGGGCGATTCTGACAATGAGCAGTTCTTC.

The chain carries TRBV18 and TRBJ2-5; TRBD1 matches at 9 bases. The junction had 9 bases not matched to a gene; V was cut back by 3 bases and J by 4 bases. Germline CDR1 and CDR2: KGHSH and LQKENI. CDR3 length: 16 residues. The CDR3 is CASSPETGGSGETQYF. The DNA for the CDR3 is TGTGCCAGCTCACCTGAGACAGGGGGTTCGGGAGAGACCCAGTACTTC. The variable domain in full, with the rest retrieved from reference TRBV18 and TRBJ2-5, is NAGVMQNPRHLVRRRGQEARLRCSPMKGHSHVYWYRQLPEEGLKFMVYLQKENIIDESGMPKERFSAEFPKEGPSILRIQQVVRGDSAAYFCASSPETGGSGETQYFGPGTRLLVL.

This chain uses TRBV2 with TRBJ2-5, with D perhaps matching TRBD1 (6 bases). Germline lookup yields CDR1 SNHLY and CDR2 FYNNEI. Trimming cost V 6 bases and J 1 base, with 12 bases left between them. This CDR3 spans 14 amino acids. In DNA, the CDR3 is TGTGCCAGCAGGGTTCTCAGGGGCCAAGAGACCCAGTACTTC. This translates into CASRVLRGQETQYF.

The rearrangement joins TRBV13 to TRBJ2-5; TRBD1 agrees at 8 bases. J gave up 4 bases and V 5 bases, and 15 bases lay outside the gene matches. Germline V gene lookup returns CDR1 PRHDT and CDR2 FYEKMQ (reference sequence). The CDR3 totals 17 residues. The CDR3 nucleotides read TGTGCCAGCAGCCGACTATTGGGGCAGGGGGCGCGAGAGACCCAGTACTTC. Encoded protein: CASSRLLGQGARETQYF.

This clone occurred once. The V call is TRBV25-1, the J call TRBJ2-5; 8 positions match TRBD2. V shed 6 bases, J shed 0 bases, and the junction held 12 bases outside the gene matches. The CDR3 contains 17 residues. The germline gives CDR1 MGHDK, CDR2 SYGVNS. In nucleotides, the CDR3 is TGTGCCAGCAGCAATCGAGCGGGGGCGAAAAACCAAGAGACCCAGTACTTC. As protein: CASSNRAGAKNQETQYF.

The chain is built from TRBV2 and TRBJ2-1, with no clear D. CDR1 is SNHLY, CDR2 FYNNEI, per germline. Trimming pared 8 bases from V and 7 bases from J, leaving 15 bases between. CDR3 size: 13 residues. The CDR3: CASQSIFSNEQFF. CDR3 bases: TGTGCCAGCCAAAGCATCTTTTCGAATGAGCAGTTCTTC.

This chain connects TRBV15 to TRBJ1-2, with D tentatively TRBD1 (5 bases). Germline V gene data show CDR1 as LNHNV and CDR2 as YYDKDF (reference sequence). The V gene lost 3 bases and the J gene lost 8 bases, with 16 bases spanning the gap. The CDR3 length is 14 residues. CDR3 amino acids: CATSRDNGGNGYTF. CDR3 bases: TGTGCCACCAGCAGGGACAATGGGGGGAACGGCTACACCTTC.

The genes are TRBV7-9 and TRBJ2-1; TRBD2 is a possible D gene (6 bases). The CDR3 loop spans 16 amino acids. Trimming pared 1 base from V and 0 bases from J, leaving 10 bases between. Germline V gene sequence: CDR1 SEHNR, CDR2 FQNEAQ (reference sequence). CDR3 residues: CASSLDYGSSYNEQFF. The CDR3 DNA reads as TGTGCCAGCAGCTTAGACTACGGGAGCTCCTACAATGAGCAGTTCTTC.

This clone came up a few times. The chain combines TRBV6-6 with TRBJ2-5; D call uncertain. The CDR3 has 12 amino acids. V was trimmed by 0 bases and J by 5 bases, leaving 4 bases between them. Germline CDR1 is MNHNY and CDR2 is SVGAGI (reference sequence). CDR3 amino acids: CASSYSRETQYF. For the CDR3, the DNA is TGTGCCAGCAGTTACTCTCGGGAGACCCAGTACTTC.

DNA of the CDR3: TGCAGTGCCCGAGCAGGGGAGACCCAGTACTTC. It specifies CSARAGETQYF. This sequence joins TRBV20-1 and TRBJ2-5; D is possibly TRBD1 (5 bases). Looked up from germline, CDR1 is DFQATT and CDR2 is SNEGSKA (reference sequence). The length of the CDR3 is 11 residues. V was trimmed by 6 bases and J by 5 bases, leaving 10 bases between them.

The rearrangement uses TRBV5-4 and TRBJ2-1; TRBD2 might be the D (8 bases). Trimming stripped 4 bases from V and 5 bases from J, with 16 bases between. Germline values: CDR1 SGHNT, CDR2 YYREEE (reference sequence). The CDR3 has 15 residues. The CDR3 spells CASSLRQGLDNEQFF. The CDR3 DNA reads TGTGCCAGCAGCCTCAGACAGGGACTAGACAATGAGCAGTTCTTC.

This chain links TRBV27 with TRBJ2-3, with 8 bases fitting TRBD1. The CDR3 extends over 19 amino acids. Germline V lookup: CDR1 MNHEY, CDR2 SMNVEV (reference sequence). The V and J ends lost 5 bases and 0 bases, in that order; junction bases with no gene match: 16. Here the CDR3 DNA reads TGTGCCAGCAGTGGGTACTGGACAGGGCCCCTAACTAGCACAGATACGCAGTATTTT. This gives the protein CASSGYWTGPLTSTDTQYF.

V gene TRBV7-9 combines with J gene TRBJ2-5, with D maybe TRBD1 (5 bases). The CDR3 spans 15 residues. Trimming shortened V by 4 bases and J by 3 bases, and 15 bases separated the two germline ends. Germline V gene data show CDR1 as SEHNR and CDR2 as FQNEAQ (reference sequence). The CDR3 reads CASSSGASLKETQYF. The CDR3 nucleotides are TGTGCCAGCAGCTCTGGGGCTTCGCTAAAAGAGACCCAGTACTTC. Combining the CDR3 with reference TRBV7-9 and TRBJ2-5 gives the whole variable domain DTGVSQNPRHKITKRGQNVTFRCDPISEHNRLYWYRQTLGQGPEFLTYFQNEAQLEKSRLLSDRFSAERPKGSFSTLEIQRTEQGDSAMYLCASSSGASLKETQYFGPGTRLLVL.

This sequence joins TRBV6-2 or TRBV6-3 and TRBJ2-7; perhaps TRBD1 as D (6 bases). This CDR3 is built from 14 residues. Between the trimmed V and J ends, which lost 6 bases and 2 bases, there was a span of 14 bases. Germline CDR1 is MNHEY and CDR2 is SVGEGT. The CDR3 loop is CASSLGGATYEQYV. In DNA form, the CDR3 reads TGTGCCAGCAGCCTAGGGGGTGCTACCTACGAGCAGTACGTC.

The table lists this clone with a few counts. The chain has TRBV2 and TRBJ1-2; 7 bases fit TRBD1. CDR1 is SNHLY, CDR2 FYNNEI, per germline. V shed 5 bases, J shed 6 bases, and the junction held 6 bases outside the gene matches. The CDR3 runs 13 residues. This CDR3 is CASSLQGTDGYTF. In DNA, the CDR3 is TGTGCCAGCAGTCTACAGGGGACTGATGGCTACACCTTC.

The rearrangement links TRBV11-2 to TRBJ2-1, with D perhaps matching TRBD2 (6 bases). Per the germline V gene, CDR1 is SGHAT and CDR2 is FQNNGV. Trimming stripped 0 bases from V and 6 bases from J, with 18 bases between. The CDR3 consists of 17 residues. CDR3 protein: CASSLDRGGRSGNEQFF. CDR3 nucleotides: TGTGCCAGCAGCTTAGATCGAGGAGGGAGGTCCGGCAATGAGCAGTTCTTC.

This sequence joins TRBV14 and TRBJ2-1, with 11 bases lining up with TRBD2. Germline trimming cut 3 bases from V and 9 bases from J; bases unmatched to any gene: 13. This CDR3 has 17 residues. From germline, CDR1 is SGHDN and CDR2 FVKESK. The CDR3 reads CASSHPGLAVEVGEQFF. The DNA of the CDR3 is TGTGCCAGCAGCCACCCGGGACTAGCGGTGGAGGTGGGTGAGCAGTTCTTC. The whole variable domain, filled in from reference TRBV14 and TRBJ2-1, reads EAGVTQFPSHSVIEKGQTVTLRCDPISGHDNLYWYRRVMGKEIKFLLHFVKESKQDESGMPNNRFLAERTGGTYSTLKVQPAELEDSGVYFCASSHPGLAVEVGEQFFGPGTRLTVL.

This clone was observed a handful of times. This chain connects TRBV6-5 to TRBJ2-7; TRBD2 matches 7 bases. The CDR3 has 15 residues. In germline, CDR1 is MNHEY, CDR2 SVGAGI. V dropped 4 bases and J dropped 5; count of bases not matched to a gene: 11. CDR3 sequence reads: CASSSGSGKVHEQYF. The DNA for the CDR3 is TGTGCCAGCAGTTCAGGAAGCGGGAAAGTCCACGAGCAGTACTTC.

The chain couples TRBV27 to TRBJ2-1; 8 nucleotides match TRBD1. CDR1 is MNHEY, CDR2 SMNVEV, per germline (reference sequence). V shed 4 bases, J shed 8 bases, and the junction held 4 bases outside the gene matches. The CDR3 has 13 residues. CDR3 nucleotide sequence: TGTGCCAGCAGTTACCAGGGGGCGGATGAGCAGTTCTTC. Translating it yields CASSYQGADEQFF.

CDR3 amino acids: CASSPDRGNTGELFF. The CDR3 nucleotides read TGCGCCAGCAGCCCCGACAGGGGGAACACCGGGGAGCTGTTTTTT. The chain combines TRBV5-1 with TRBJ2-2; 8 bases line up with TRBD1. In germline, CDR1 is SGHRS, CDR2 YFSETQ. This CDR3 has 15 amino acids. V dropped 4 bases and J dropped 1; count of bases not matched to a gene: 3.

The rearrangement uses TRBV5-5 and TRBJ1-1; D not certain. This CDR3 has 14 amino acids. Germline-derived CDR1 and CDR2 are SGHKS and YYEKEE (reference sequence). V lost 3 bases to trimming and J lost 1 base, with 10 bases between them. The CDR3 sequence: CASSSLDKNTEAFF. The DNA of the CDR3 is TGTGCCAGCAGCTCCTTAGACAAGAACACTGAAGCTTTCTTT.

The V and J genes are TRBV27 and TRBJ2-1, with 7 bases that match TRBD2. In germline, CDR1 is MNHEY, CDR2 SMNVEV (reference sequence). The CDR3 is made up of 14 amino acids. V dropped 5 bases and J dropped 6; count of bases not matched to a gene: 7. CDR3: CASSPLGGGNEQFF. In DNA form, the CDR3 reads TGTGCCAGCAGTCCCCTGGGCGGGGGCAATGAGCAGTTCTTC.

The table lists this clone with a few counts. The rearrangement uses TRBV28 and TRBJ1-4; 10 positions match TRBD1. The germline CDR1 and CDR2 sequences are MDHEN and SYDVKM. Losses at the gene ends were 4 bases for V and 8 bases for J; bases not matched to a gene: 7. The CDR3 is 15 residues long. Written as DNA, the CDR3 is TGTGCCAGCAGTTCAGCCGGGACAGGGGTCGAAAAACTGTTTTTT. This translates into CASSSAGTGVEKLFF.

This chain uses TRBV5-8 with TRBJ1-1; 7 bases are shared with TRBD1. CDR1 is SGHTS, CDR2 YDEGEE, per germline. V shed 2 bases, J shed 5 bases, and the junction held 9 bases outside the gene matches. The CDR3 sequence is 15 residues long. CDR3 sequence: CASSFGDREGTEAFF. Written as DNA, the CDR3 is TGTGCCAGCAGCTTCGGAGACAGGGAAGGAACTGAAGCTTTCTTT.

CDR3 bases: TGTGCCAGCAGCCAGGGGAGCCTCCCCCGTATTGAAAAACTGTTTTTT. It encodes CASSQGSLPRIEKLFF. The chain recombines TRBV14 with TRBJ1-4; D is ambiguous. Trimming cost V 3 bases and J 7 bases, with 18 bases left between them. CDR3 size: 16 residues. Germline loops: CDR1 SGHDN, CDR2 FVKESK. Using reference TRBV14 and TRBJ1-4 for the parts outside the CDR3, the full variable domain is EAGVTQFPSHSVIEKGQTVTLRCDPISGHDNLYWYRRVMGKEIKFLLHFVKESKQDESGMPNNRFLAERTGGTYSTLKVQPAELEDSGVYFCASSQGSLPRIEKLFFGSGTQLSVL.

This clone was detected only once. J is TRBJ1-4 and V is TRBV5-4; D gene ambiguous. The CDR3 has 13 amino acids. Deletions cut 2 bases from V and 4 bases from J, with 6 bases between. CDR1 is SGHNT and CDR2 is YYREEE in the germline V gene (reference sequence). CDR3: CASSLGVNEKLFF. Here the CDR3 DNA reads TGTGCCAGCAGCTTAGGAGTTAATGAAAAACTGTTTTTT.

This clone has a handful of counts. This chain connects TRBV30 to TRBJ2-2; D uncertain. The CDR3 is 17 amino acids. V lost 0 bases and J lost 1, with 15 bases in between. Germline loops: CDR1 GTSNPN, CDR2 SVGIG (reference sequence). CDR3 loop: CAWSVPDTHKNTGELFF. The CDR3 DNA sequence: TGTGCCTGGAGTGTACCAGACACTCACAAGAACACCGGGGAGCTGTTTTTT.